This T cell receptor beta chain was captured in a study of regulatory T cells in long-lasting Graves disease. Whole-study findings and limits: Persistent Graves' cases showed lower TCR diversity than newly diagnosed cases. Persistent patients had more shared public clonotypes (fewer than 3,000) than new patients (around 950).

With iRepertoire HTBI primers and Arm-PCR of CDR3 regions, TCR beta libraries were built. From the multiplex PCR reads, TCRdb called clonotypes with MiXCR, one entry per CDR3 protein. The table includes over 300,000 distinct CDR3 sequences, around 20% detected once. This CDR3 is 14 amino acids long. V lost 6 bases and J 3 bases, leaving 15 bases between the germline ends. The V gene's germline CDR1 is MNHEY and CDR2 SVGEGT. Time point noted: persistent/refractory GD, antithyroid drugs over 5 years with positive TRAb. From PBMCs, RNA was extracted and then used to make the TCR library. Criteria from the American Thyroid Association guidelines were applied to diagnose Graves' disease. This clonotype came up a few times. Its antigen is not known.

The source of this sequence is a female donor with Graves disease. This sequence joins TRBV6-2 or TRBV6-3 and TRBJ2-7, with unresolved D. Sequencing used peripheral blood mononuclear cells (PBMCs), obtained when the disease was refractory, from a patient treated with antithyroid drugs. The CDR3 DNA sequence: TGTGCCAGCAGCTCACAAGGGCCCAGCTACGAGCAGTACTTC. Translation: CASSSQGPSYEQYF.